The 29 T cell receptor beta chains below all came from one sample that was sequenced in a study of T-cell reconstitution after alpha-beta-depleted transplantation in children. Preparation of the TCRbeta library used unique molecular identifiers. Each CDR3 protein gets one entry after TCRdb re-called the PCR reads with MiXCR. This table has a few hundred thousand distinct CDR3 sequences, about 14% appearing once. The source material was PBMCs, sampled from the stem cell graft. The receptors were gathered from a human donor who donated a stem cell graft to a child with Fanconi anemia.

This clonotype was counted a few times. This chain joins TRBV6-2 or TRBV6-3 and TRBJ1-1; D is unresolved. V lost 6 bases, J lost 0 bases, and 5 bases lay in between. This CDR3 is built from 12 residues. CDR1 and CDR2 (germline): MNHEY, SVGEGT. The CDR3 is CASRRMNTEAFF. CDR3 in DNA: TGTGCCAGCAGGAGGATGAACACTGAAGCTTTCTTT.

The chain has TRBV15 and TRBJ1-1; unclear D gene. Deletions cut 1 base from V and 5 bases from J, with 11 bases between. The V gene's germline CDR1 is LNHNV and CDR2 YYDKDF (reference sequence). The CDR3 covers 14 residues. The CDR3 DNA sequence: TGTGCCACCAGCAGAGGGACTTTAAGGACTGAAGCTTTCTTT. It is translated as CATSRGTLRTEAFF.

This clonotype was observed at least ten times. This chain joins TRBV7-6 and TRBJ2-2; D is unclear. Germline V gene lookup returns CDR1 SGHVS and CDR2 FNYEAQ. Trimming pared 1 base from V and 6 bases from J, leaving 6 bases between. The CDR3 sequence is 13 residues long. DNA of the CDR3: TGTGCCAGCAGCTTAGAATCGCCCGGGGAGCTGTTTTTT. This codes for CASSLESPGELFF.

This chain connects TRBV6-2 or TRBV6-3 to TRBJ1-5; D uncertain. The CDR3 consists of 13 residues. The germline V gene has CDR1 MNHEY and CDR2 SVGEGT. V lost 6 bases, J lost 5 bases, and 11 bases lay in between. In DNA form, the CDR3 reads TGTGCCAGCAGGGTCTTGAGGGATCAGCCCCAGCATTTT. Protein product: CASRVLRDQPQHF.

The rearrangement links TRBV6-2 or TRBV6-3 to TRBJ2-6; D is possibly TRBD2 (5 bases). CDR1 MNHEY and CDR2 SVGEGT come from the germline V gene. V lost 4 bases to trimming and J lost 2 bases, with 9 bases between them. The CDR3 sequence is 15 residues long. In DNA form, the CDR3 reads TGTGCCAGCAGTTTAGAGGGTGCTGGGGCCAACGTCCTGACTTTC. It codes for CASSLEGAGANVLTF.

This chain joins TRBV20-1 and TRBJ2-4, with D unclear. V lost 6 bases and J lost 11, with 11 bases in between. Germline CDR1 reads DFQATT; CDR2 reads SNEGSKA (reference sequence). The CDR3 consists of 10 residues. The CDR3 region has the DNA TGCAGTGCGAGACCCCCCTTTCAGTACTTC. As protein: CSARPPFQYF.

This clonotype was recorded a few times. The rearrangement joins TRBV5-1 to TRBJ2-3; 9 positions agree with TRBD1. This CDR3 has 16 residues. The germline V gene has CDR1 SGHRS and CDR2 YFSETQ. Trimming cost V 5 bases and J 4 bases; bases outside gene matches: 11. CDR3: CASSSGQGGDSDTQYF. The DNA of the CDR3 is TGCGCCAGCAGTTCGGGACAGGGTGGGGATTCAGATACGCAGTATTTT.

The table lists this clonotype with a few counts. J is TRBJ2-3 and V is TRBV12-3 or TRBV12-4; 7 bases are a match to TRBD2. V lost 8 bases, J lost 4 bases, and 9 bases stayed unmatched. CDR3 length equals 14 residues. CDR3: CASGGGVPADTQYF. CDR3 DNA: TGTGCCAGCGGGGGGGGGGTCCCTGCAGATACGCAGTATTTT.

In DNA, the CDR3 is TGCAGTGCCCGTACCGGGACAGGGCACTACGAGCAGTACTTC. Translated: CSARTGTGHYEQYF. This chain links TRBV20-1 with TRBJ2-7; 9 nucleotides agree with TRBD1. V was clipped by 6 bases and J by 3 bases; unmatched bases: 9. The CDR3 has 14 amino acids. Germline V lookup: CDR1 DFQATT, CDR2 SNEGSKA (reference sequence).

There are a few counts of this clonotype. The gene calls are TRBV7-2 and TRBJ2-2, with D possibly matching TRBD1 (5 bases). Germline values: CDR1 SGHTA, CDR2 FQGNSA. This CDR3 spans 15 amino acids. V gave up 5 bases and J gave up 6 bases, with 16 bases separating them. CDR3 nucleotide sequence: TGTGCCAGCAGCCCCCAACCGACAGCCCCCGGGGAGCTGTTTTTT. Translating gives CASSPQPTAPGELFF.

This clonotype has only a few counts. The chain employs TRBV7-9 and TRBJ2-1; 11 bases are a match to TRBD1. The germline CDR1 and CDR2 sequences are SEHNR and FQNEAQ (reference sequence). There are 15 residues in the CDR3. V trimming: 5 bases; J trimming: 4 bases; junction bases outside the gene matches: 4. CDR3 DNA sequence: TGTGCCAGCAGCGTAGGGACAGGGGGTTACAATGAGCAGTTCTTC. Translating gives CASSVGTGGYNEQFF.

There are a few counts of this clonotype. This sequence joins TRBV6-5 and TRBJ1-1; the D gene is possibly TRBD1 (6 bases). The length of the CDR3 is 16 residues. V was shortened by 0 bases and J by 3 bases, with 14 bases between the two germline ends. The V gene's germline CDR1 is MNHEY and CDR2 SVGAGI. The CDR3 DNA reads as TGTGCCAGCAGTTACTCGATGGGGGGGGCGGACACTGAAGCTTTCTTT. The encoded protein is CASSYSMGGADTEAFF.

This clonotype was picked up many times. The CDR3 protein is CASSLVGAGNYNEQFF. DNA for the CDR3: TGTGCCAGCAGCTTAGTGGGGGCGGGGAACTACAATGAGCAGTTCTTC. The rearrangement uses TRBV7-6 and TRBJ2-1; perhaps D is TRBD1 or TRBD2 (6 bases each). Germline CDR1 reads SGHVS; CDR2 reads FNYEAQ. The CDR3 extends over 16 amino acids. Trimming pared 1 base from V and 3 bases from J, leaving 13 bases between.

This clonotype has ten or more counts. This rearrangement joins TRBV5-5 to TRBJ1-3; 7 bases align to TRBD1. Germline CDR1 is SGHKS and CDR2 is YYEKEE (reference sequence). The CDR3 covers 15 residues. The junction had 6 bases not matched to a gene; V was cut back by 4 bases and J by 2 bases. The CDR3 DNA reads TGTGCCAGCAGCGCAAGCGGGACAGCTGGAAACACCATATATTTT. Its protein product is CASSASGTAGNTIYF.

The chain has TRBV29-1 and TRBJ2-1; tentative D call: TRBD1 (5 bases). V was pared by 0 bases and J by 7 bases, with 7 bases between. Germline assignment: CDR1 SQVTM and CDR2 ANQGSEA. This CDR3 spans 12 amino acids. CDR3 residues: CSVEEGPNEQFF. CDR3 in DNA: TGCAGCGTTGAAGAGGGGCCGAATGAGCAGTTCTTC.

This chain links TRBV5-1 with TRBJ1-4; D unclear. The length of the CDR3 is 15 residues. Germline loops: CDR1 SGHRS, CDR2 YFSETQ. Trimming left V 2 bases short and J 2 bases short, with 10 bases between. The CDR3 sequence is CASSFGDPTNEKLFF. As DNA, the CDR3 is TGCGCCAGCAGCTTCGGGGATCCCACTAATGAAAAACTGTTTTTT.

The chain recombines TRBV3-1 with TRBJ1-1; tentative D call: TRBD1 (6 bases). There are 14 residues in the CDR3. V was cut by 6 bases and J by 3 bases, with 14 bases left in between. From germline, CDR1 is LGHDT and CDR2 YNNKEL (reference sequence). The CDR3 is CASRRGLEDTEAFF. Here the CDR3 DNA reads TGTGCCAGCAGACGGGGGCTGGAGGACACTGAAGCTTTCTTT.

This clonotype was counted a few times. The chain combines TRBV20-1 with TRBJ2-3, with D tentatively TRBD2 (5 bases). Germline-derived CDR1 and CDR2 are DFQATT and SNEGSKA (reference sequence). CDR3 length equals 11 residues. Trimming took off 5 bases at V and 14 bases at J, with 17 bases between the two ends. CDR3 amino acids: CSARTSNLAYF. The CDR3 bases are TGCAGTGCTCGAACGTCGAATCTAGCGTATTTT.

This clonotype was seen a few times. The chain employs TRBV5-1 and TRBJ2-7; 7 bases are shared with TRBD1. J lost 6 bases, V lost 3 bases, and 9 bases had no gene match. Germline V gene sequence: CDR1 SGHRS, CDR2 YFSETQ. CDR3 length: 14 amino acids. The CDR3 protein is CASSSGQVSSEQYV. The CDR3 coding sequence is TGCGCCAGCAGCTCCGGACAGGTATCGAGCGAGCAGTACGTC.

This clonotype turned up a few times. The V call is TRBV2, the J call TRBJ2-4, with a weak D call TRBD1 (5 bases). Deletions cut 11 bases from V and 6 bases from J, with 23 bases between. From germline, CDR1 is SNHLY and CDR2 FYNNEI. There are 15 residues in the CDR3. CDR3 protein: CAGLRQLESGNIQYF. CDR3 coding DNA: TGTGCCGGATTGAGACAGCTCGAAAGTGGAAACATTCAGTACTTC.

This clonotype was detected a few times. This rearrangement joins TRBV5-1 to TRBJ2-1; D possibly corresponds to TRBD1 (6 bases). Deletions cut 1 base from V and 2 bases from J, with 13 bases between. This CDR3 is built from 16 residues. CDR1 is SGHRS and CDR2 is YFSETQ in the germline V gene. The CDR3 loop is CASSLFGTTTYNEQFF. The DNA for the CDR3 is TGCGCCAGCAGCTTGTTCGGGACAACGACCTACAATGAGCAGTTCTTC.

This clonotype was observed a few times. This chain links TRBV5-5 with TRBJ2-1, with 7 bases that match TRBD1. Germline values: CDR1 SGHKS, CDR2 YYEKEE (reference sequence). V shed 2 bases and J 8 bases; nucleotides not matched to a gene: 19. This CDR3 is 18 amino acids long. The CDR3 nucleotides are TGTGCCAGCAGCTTTGGGCGGACAGGATGGGGCGGTGTGGATGAGCAGTTCTTC. Its translation is CASSFGRTGWGGVDEQFF.

The chain's CDR3 is CATSRVPHQPQHF. CDR3 bases: TGTGCCACCAGCAGGGTCCCTCATCAGCCCCAGCATTTT. This chain connects TRBV15 to TRBJ1-5; no reliable D call. There are 13 residues in the CDR3. V was trimmed by 3 bases and J by 5 bases, leaving 8 bases between them. Germline lookup yields CDR1 LNHNV and CDR2 YYDKDF (reference sequence).

The chain has TRBV7-6 and TRBJ1-4; D remains ambiguous. The germline CDR1 and CDR2 sequences are SGHVS and FNYEAQ. Trimming shortened V by 5 bases and J by 7 bases, and 14 bases separated the two germline ends. The CDR3 extends over 14 amino acids. CDR3 in DNA: TGTGCCAGCAGCCTCGGGGAATTGGGTGAAAAACTGTTTTTT. This codes for CASSLGELGEKLFF. The full variable domain, rest sourced from reference TRBV7-6 and TRBJ1-4, is GAGVSQSPRYKVTKRGQDVALRCDPISGHVSLYWYRQALGQGPEFLTYFNYEAQQDKSGLPNDRFSAERPEGSISTLTIQRTEQRDSAMYRCASSLGELGEKLFFGSGTQLSVL.

This sequence joins TRBV12-3 or TRBV12-4 and TRBJ2-1, with a weak D call TRBD2 (6 bases). The V end lost 4 bases, the J end lost 8 bases, and 9 bases lay between the germline ends. The CDR3 runs to 12 residues. The CDR3 coding sequence is TGTGCCAGCAGTTGGGGACTTGATGAGCAGTTCTTC. Its translation is CASSWGLDEQFF.

The CDR3 here is CSVVRDQQLHEQYF. For the CDR3, the DNA is TGCAGCGTTGTAAGGGACCAACAACTCCACGAGCAGTACTTC. V gene TRBV29-1 combines with J gene TRBJ2-7; D possibly uses TRBD1 or TRBD2 (5 bases each). Trimming cost V 4 bases and J 5 bases, with 18 bases left between them. CDR1 is SQVTM, CDR2 ANQGSEA, per germline. The CDR3 contains 14 residues.

The chain has TRBV6-1 and TRBJ1-5, with D maybe TRBD1 (5 bases). Germline V gene data show CDR1 as MNHNS and CDR2 as SASEGT. V was pared by 2 bases and J by 5 bases, with 10 bases between. This CDR3 is built from 14 residues. CDR3 in DNA: TGTGCCAGCAGTGAATCGTTCAGGGATCAGCCCCAGCATTTT. This gives the protein CASSESFRDQPQHF.

Here the CDR3 reads CASSFSFEPRDGKETQYF. The CDR3 DNA follows: TGTGCCAGCAGCTTTTCGTTCGAACCCCGGGACGGGAAAGAGACCCAGTACTTC. The gene calls are TRBV7-7 and TRBJ2-5; D might be TRBD1 or TRBD2, each matching 5 bases. Trimming removed 3 bases from V and 3 bases from J, with 23 bases in between. The CDR3 length is 18 residues. Germline V CDR1 and CDR2: SSHAT, FNYEAQ (reference sequence).

The rearrangement uses TRBV12-3 or TRBV12-4 and TRBJ1-2, with D tentatively TRBD1 (5 bases). V lost 0 bases and J lost 3, with 14 bases in between. The CDR3 is 16 amino acids. The chain's CDR3 is CASSLARFRGDYGYTF. The CDR3 DNA reads TGTGCCAGCAGTTTAGCGCGGTTTCGAGGGGACTATGGCTACACCTTC.